In its sample, the clone carrying this TCR beta chain was seen many times. What it binds is unknown. This sample was taken from a study of T-cell memory formation after mild COVID-19. Overall study context: Largely, TCR clusters stayed within a single donor.

General study findings and limits: Certain responding clones were present in pre-infection memory, suggesting participation of cross-reactive memory.

Germline V gene data show CDR1 as ENHRY and CDR2 as SYGVKD. CDR3 length: 15 residues. Trimming took off 4 bases at V and 0 bases at J, with 9 bases between the two ends. With constant-segment primers, 5'RACE yielded cDNA libraries of TCR alpha and TCR beta that carried sample barcodes and UMIs. TCRdb redid the calling of the 5' RACE reads with MiXCR, one entry per CDR3 protein. The data show roughly 52,000 distinct CDR3 sequences, with about 7% seen just once and 1.4% held by the top ten. The V gene is TRBV10-3, the J gene TRBJ2-2; D not certain. Specimen: PBMCs or a T cell subset sorted from them (not recorded which). This TCR came from a man aged 18 to 30 who had mild COVID-19 (a few samples of this study predate the infection). Cell type and time point are not known. CDR3 DNA: TGTGCCATCAGTGGCCTGTCAGCGAACACCGGGGAGCTGTTTTTT. Amino acids: CAISGLSANTGELFF.